This TCR beta chain was retrieved from a study of Ad26.COV2.S vaccination and SARS-CoV-2 variants. The overall study: Intramuscular Ad26.COV2.S at 5x10^10 or 1x10^11 viral particles. Study-wide points: People given the vaccine had a wider spike-specific TCR breadth than placebo recipients did. Post-vaccination breadth of spike-specific CD8+ and CD4+ T cell responses was reportedly substantial.

Comment on this clone: The antigen is unknown.

Treatment reported: about 20 received Ad26.COV2.S at low or high dose, single or two shots; a few received placebo; per-sample allocation not given. Following the first vaccine or placebo injection, samples were taken on day 63. Some clones are missing from TCRdb's copy, which holds only in-frame ones; the method was immunoSEQ multiplex PCR. The sample includes more than 300,000 clones, approximately 86% seen only once; the top ten take 9.5% to 12%. Germline loops: CDR1 SEHNR, CDR2 FQNEAQ (reference sequence). This CDR3 spans 15 amino acids. Trimming stripped 1 base from V and 0 bases from J, with 7 bases between.

The genes are TRBV7-9 and TRBJ1-3; D gene unclear. This specimen consisted of peripheral blood, obtained in a trial of Ad26.COV2.S vaccine versus placebo. This clonotype originated in a person aged 18-60 years who received the Ad26.COV2.S COVID-19 vaccine or a placebo. The CDR3 nucleotides are TGTGCCAGCAGCTTAGTATCGATCTCTGGAAACACCATATATTTT. Its protein product is CASSLVSISGNTIYF.